The source of this T cell receptor (beta chain) is a study of cytomegalovirus exposure and HLA in healthy donors. Study overall: The Caucasian-associated ancestry cluster contained 81% of the 398 genotyped donors. Study results and caveats: Presence/absence analyses rested on an assumption that sequencing depth was roughly uniform across donors.

Germline loops: CDR1 LGHNA, CDR2 YNFKEQ. There are 17 residues in the CDR3. V shed 0 bases, J shed 4 bases, and the junction held 8 bases outside the gene matches. Worth noting for this clone: Antigen unknown.

The PCR employed 60 Vbeta primers together with 13 Jbeta primers. Sequenced by immunoSEQ multiplex PCR; TCRdb stores in-frame clones only, minus some. The sample records under 150,000 clones, over 80% being singletons. The sequence came from a boy under 18 in good health and CMV-seronegative. The specimen sequenced was PBMCs. The chain joins TRBV4-2 to TRBJ2-3; 9 positions match TRBD2. CDR3 nucleotides: TGTGCCAGCAGCCAAGAAGGGGGGACTAGCATGTCAGATACGCAGTATTTT. Its translation is CASSQEGGTSMSDTQYF.